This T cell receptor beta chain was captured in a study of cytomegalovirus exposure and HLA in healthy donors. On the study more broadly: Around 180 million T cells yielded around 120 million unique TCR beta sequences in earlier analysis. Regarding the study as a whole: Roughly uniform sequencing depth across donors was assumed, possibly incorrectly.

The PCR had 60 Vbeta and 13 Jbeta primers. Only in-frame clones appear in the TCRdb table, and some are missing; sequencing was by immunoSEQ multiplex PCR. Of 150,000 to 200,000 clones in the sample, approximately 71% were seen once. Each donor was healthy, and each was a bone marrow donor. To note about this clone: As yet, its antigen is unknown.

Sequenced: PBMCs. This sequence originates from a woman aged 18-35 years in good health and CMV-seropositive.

The CDR3 DNA is TGTGCCAGCGGAGTAGCGGGGGGGGTTGCAGATACGCAGTATTTT. Translating gives CASGVAGGVADTQYF. V and J are TRBV9 and TRBJ2-3; 11 bases line up with TRBD2. Germline CDR1 reads SGDLS; CDR2 reads YYNGEE. The CDR3 contains 15 residues. V lost 7 bases and J lost 4; bases outside the gene matches: 8. Full variable domain (outside the CDR3, taken from reference TRBV9 and TRBJ2-3): DSGVTQTPKHLITATGQRVTLRCSPRSGDLSVYWYQQSLDQGLQFLIQYYNGEERAKGNILERFSAQQFPDLHSELNLSSLELGDSALYFCASGVAGGVADTQYFGPGTRLTVL.